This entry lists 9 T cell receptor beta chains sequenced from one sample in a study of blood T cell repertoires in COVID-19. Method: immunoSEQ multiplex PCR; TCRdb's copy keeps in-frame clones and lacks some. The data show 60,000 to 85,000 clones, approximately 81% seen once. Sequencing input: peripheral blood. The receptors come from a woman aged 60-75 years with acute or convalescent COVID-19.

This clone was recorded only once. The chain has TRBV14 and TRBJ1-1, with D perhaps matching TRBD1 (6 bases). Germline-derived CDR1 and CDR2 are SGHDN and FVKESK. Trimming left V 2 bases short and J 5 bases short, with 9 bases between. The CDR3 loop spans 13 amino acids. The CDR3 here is CASSQYRVTEAFF. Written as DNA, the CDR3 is TGTGCCAGCAGCCAATACAGGGTGACTGAAGCTTTCTTT.

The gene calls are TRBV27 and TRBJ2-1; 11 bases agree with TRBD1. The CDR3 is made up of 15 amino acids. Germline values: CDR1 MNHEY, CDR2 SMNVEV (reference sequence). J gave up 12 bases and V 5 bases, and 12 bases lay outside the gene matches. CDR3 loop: CASSPGTGGPYGQFF. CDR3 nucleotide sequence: TGTGCCAGCAGTCCCGGGACAGGGGGACCTTATGGGCAGTTCTTC.

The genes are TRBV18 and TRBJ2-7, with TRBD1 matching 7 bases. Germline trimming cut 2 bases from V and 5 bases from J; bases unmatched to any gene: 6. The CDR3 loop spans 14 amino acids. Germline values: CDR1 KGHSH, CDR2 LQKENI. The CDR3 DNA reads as TGTGCCAGCTCACCAAACCGACAGGGCAACGAGCAGTACTTC. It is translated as CASSPNRQGNEQYF.

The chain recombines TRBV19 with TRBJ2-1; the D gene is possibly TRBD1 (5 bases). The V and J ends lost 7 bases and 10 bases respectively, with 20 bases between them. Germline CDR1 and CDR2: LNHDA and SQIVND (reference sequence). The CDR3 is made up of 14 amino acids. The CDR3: CASTYLGDLGEQFF. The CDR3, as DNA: TGTGCCAGTACCTACTTAGGGGATTTGGGGGAGCAGTTCTTC.

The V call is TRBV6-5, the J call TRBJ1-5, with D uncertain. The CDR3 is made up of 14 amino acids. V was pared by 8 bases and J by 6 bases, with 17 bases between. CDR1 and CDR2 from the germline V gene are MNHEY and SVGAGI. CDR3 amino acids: CASYASGSSQPQHF. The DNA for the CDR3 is TGTGCCAGCTATGCCTCCGGTTCAAGTCAGCCCCAGCATTTT.

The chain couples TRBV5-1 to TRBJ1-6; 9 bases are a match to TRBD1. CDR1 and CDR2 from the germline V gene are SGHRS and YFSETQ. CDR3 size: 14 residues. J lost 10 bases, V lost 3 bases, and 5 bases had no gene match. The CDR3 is CASSWTGEESPLHF. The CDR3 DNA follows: TGCGCCAGCAGCTGGACAGGGGAGGAATCACCCCTCCACTTT. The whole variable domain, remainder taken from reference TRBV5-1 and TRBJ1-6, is KAGVTQTPRYLIKTRGQQVTLSCSPISGHRSVSWYQQTPGQGLQFLFEYFSETQRNKGNFPGRFSGRQFSNSRSEMNVSTLELGDSALYLCASSWTGEESPLHFGNGTRLTVT.

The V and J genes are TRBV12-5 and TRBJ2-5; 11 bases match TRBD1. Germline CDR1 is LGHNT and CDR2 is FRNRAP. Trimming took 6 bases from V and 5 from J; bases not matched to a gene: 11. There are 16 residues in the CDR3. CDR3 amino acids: CASGPGQGAFHETQYF. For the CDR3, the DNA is TGTGCTAGTGGCCCTGGACAGGGGGCATTTCACGAGACCCAGTACTTC.

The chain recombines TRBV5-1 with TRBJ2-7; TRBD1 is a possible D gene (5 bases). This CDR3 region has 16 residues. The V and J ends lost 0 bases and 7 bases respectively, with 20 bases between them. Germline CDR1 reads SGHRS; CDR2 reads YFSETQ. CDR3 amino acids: CASSLESGFYTGEQYF. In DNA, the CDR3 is TGCGCCAGCAGCTTGGAGTCAGGGTTCTATACTGGGGAGCAGTACTTC.

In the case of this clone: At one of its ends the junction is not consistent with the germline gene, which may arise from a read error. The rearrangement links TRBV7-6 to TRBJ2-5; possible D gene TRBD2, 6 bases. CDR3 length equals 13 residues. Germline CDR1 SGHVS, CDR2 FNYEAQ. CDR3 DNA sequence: TGTGCCAGCAGCCCCCGGACGGCGGGGTCAAGGGACTTC. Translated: CASSPRTAGSRDF.